This T cell receptor (beta chain) was found in a study of control samples from healthy donors and cancer patients. CDR3 length equals 13 residues. Germline CDR1 and CDR2: SGDLS and YYNGEE. Trimming cost V 3 bases and J 9 bases; bases outside gene matches: 8. Generated by immunoSEQ multiplex PCR, the TCRdb table keeps only in-frame clones and is missing some. The sample lists some 34,000 clones, approximately 94% occurring once. The sequencing input was PBMCs. The J gene is TRBJ1-1, the V gene TRBV9, with TRBD1 identical over 7 bases. This clonotype originated in a man aged 35 to 55 with colorectal cancer. DNA of the CDR3: TGTGCCAGCAGCGCTTCCGGACAGGAGAAAGCTTTCTTT. Translating it yields CASSASGQEKAFF.